This T cell receptor (beta chain) was observed in a study of T cell changes during pregnancy in multiple sclerosis. This CDR3 region has 18 residues. J lost 2 bases, V lost 0 bases, and 9 bases had no gene match. Germline V gene sequence: CDR1 SGHVS, CDR2 FQNEAQ. The data were produced by immunoSEQ multiplex PCR, yet TCRdb's version contains in-frame clones alone and is incomplete. The sample yields 64,000 or so clones, approximately 92% seen once. The TCR comes from a female donor with multiple sclerosis, enrolled in a pregnancy study. The chain links TRBV7-8 to TRBJ2-7; 11 bases are a match to TRBD2. The specimen was peripheral blood, collected in the first trimester of pregnancy. In nucleotides, the CDR3 is TGTGCCAGCAGCTTAGCCGCTAGCGGGAGGATCAATACCTACGAGCAGTACTTC. Translated: CASSLAASGRINTYEQYF.